This T cell receptor (beta chain) was recovered during a study of T cell repertoires in MIS-A myocarditis (dated 2022 in TCRdb). The QIAamp DNA FFPE kit was used to extract genomic DNA from formalin-fixed paraffin-embedded autopsy tissue. Concerning this clone: What antigen it recognizes has not been identified. No quality values exist for individual bases; no much larger clone is one base distant.

The CDR3 holds 13 amino acids from the cysteine to the phenylalanine. Just the 39-base CDR3 DNA is kept, in frame starting at base 1. Per the germline V gene, MDHEN is the CDR1 and SYDVKM is the CDR2. The germline V end is reduced by 9 bases and the J end by 1 base; junction bases left unmatched: 5. TCRbeta CDR3 regions were amplified with the immunoSEQ bias-controlled multiplex PCR and sequenced at high throughput. Per the original workflow: The immunoSEQ vendor pipeline collapsed and filtered the CDR3 sequences so that the abundance and frequency of each unique TCRbeta CDR3 could be quantified. Dominant CDR3 amino acid sequences were clustered with SARS-CoV-2-specific ImmuneCODE TCRbeta sequences by CD-HIT at a 90% global sequence identity threshold. A clone was classed as hyperexpanded at a frequency of 0.1 to 1 and as large at a frequency of 0.01 to 0.1. The CDR3 amino acid sequences and the V and J gene assignments of the dominant clones were confirmed with MiXCR. The R stringdist package was used to compute Levenshtein distances between the patient clonotypes and the ImmuneCODE hits. Here the immuneACCESS table is served through TCRdb, limited to in-frame sequences with V and J called. Missing clones are a known gap in these copies; in checked studies unresolved V genes cover under half, and the rest lacks a known reason. V, J and clone size were drawn from that table, and D and trimming were deduced from the DNA. The sample table lists about 11,000 clones, around 83% of them with a count of one. 25% to 35% of the sample belongs to the ten largest clones.

The TCR comes from a man between 18 and 29 years old with fulminant myocarditis from multisystem inflammatory syndrome in adults (MIS-A) after COVID-19. The rearrangement combines TRBV28 with TRBJ1-1; 7 bases in between match TRBD1. The sequencing sample was made of right ventricle heart tissue obtained at autopsy. What the cell subset or site label conveys for this sample: cardiac tissue sample (left or right ventricle, interventricular septum, or pericardium). The base sequence is TGTGCCAGTGGGGGACAGCCGAACACTGAAGCTTTCTTT. It specifies CASGGQPNTEAFF.